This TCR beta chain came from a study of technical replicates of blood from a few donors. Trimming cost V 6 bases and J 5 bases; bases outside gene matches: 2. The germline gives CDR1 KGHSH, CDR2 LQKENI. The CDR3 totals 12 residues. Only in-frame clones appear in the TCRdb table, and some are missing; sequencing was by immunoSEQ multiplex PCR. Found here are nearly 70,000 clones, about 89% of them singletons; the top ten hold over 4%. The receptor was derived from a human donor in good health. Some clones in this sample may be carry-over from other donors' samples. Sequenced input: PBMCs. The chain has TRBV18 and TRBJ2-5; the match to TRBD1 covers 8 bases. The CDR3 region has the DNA TGTGCCAGCTCTCGGGACAGGGAGACCCAGTACTTC. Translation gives CASSRDRETQYF.